These 3 T cell receptor beta chains were sequenced from one sample in a study of blood T cell repertoires in COVID-19. Produced via immunoSEQ multiplex PCR; TCRdb's table is partial and in-frame only. In the table there are 110,000 or so clones, about 87% of which are singletons. The sample comprised peripheral blood. These receptors originate from a woman in her 50s with acute or convalescent COVID-19.

V gene TRBV5-1 combines with J gene TRBJ1-1; the match to TRBD1 covers 9 bases. In germline, CDR1 is SGHRS, CDR2 YFSETQ. The trim removed 4 bases at V and 5 bases at J, leaving 9 bases unmatched. The CDR3 covers 15 residues. CDR3 DNA: TGCGCCAGCAGCAGGGACAGGGCTGGGCGAACTGAAGCTTTCTTT. This sequence encodes CASSRDRAGRTEAFF.

The chain couples TRBV4-2 to TRBJ2-1; 8 bases agree with TRBD2. The CDR3 has 17 amino acids. Germline assignment: CDR1 LGHNA and CDR2 YNFKEQ. V shed 0 bases, J shed 8 bases, and the junction held 12 bases outside the gene matches. CDR3 DNA: TGTGCCAGCAGCCAAGAGACCCGGACTAGCTATAGACATGAGCAGTTCTTC. This encodes CASSQETRTSYRHEQFF.

This chain links TRBV7-2 with TRBJ2-7, with 13 bases that match TRBD2. Trimming took 5 bases from V and 5 from J; bases not matched to a gene: 12. The CDR3 runs 17 residues. The germline gives CDR1 SGHTA, CDR2 FQGNSA. CDR3 sequence (DNA): TGTGCCAGCAGCCCTTTCTGGACTAGCGGGAGAGGAAACGAGCAGTACTTC. The encoded protein is CASSPFWTSGRGNEQYF.